The present T cell receptor beta chain was sequenced within a study of a mutant IDH1 vaccine in newly diagnosed glioma. Study context: Patients under treatment included approximately 60% males and around 38% females and had a mean age of approximately 40 years.

Time point given: baseline, week 1 (first vaccination visit). Treatment denoted: pre-vaccination baseline after standard-of-care therapy. Clones were sequenced by immunoSEQ multiplex PCR, and TCRdb holds only the in-frame ones, with some missing. This table has 50,000 to 65,000 clones, roughly 80% appearing once. The germline V and J ends were trimmed by 5 bases and 5 bases, with 12 bases remaining between them. Germline CDR1 and CDR2: KGHSH and LQKENI. The CDR3 covers 13 residues. The sequence was obtained from a young man with glioma. V gene TRBV18 combines with J gene TRBJ1-2; D is unresolved. The sample consisted of PBMCs, taken from a glioma patient treated with radiotherapy, temozolomide or both. CDR3 DNA: TGTGCCAGCTCAGTTCGACTGGCGTATGGCTACACCTTC. Translating it yields CASSVRLAYGYTF.